The present T cell receptor (beta chain) was sequenced within a study of early T cells in non-severe SARS-CoV-2 infection. Study-level information: Sequencing of unsorted whole blood was done on bulk RNA, leaving chains unpaired.

A remark on this clonotype: This may stem from a read error, because a much larger clone lies one nucleotide away.

TCRdb reprocessed the 5' RACE reads via MiXCR and lists one record per CDR3 protein. The sample lists around 60,000 distinct CDR3 sequences, 11% occurring once. The sequence derives from an adult who was a healthcare worker with PCR-confirmed SARS-CoV-2 infection or an uninfected control (not recorded which). Source: whole blood, taken at baseline.

CDR3 nucleotide sequence: TGTGCCAGCAGTTACTCGAACCAGGGTCGAAACGTTCAGTACTTC. Protein: CASSYSNQGRNVQYF. The chain joins TRBV6-5 to TRBJ2-4; possibly TRBD1 for D (5 bases). Germline CDR1 is MNHEY and CDR2 is SVGAGI. The CDR3 is 15 amino acids.